This T cell receptor beta chain emerged from a study of blood T cell repertoires in COVID-19. The overall study: Collection of acute and convalescent COVID-19 samples took place in the United States, Italy and Spain. The analysed material was cDNA or gDNA that came from T cells, B-cell-depleted T cells, or PBMCs.

Authors' processing steps: Reference gene primer amplification gave nucleated cell count estimates. Sequencing was performed with immunoSEQ multiplex PCR; in TCRdb, only in-frame clones are kept and a portion is missing. V and J calls and clone size are copied from that table; D and trimming were computed from the DNA. The sample has a few hundred thousand clones, 89% seen once. A Seattle source enrolled patients during active infection and followed them longitudinally. This CDR3 contains 15 residues. V was clipped by 3 bases and J by 2 bases, with 14 bases between them. Germline V lookup: CDR1 SGHRS, CDR2 YFSETQ.

Source material: peripheral blood. The J gene is TRBJ1-2, the V gene TRBV5-1, with D maybe TRBD1 (6 bases). The TCR sequence derives from a woman under 40 with COVID-19, enrolled during active disease. The CDR3 is CASSSGHIGNYGYTF. In DNA form, the CDR3 reads TGCGCCAGCAGCTCGGGACATATCGGGAACTATGGCTACACCTTC.